The clone carrying this T cell receptor (beta chain) has only one observation. Antigen unknown. The sample belongs to a study of cytomegalovirus exposure and HLA in healthy donors. Whole-study results and caveats: A later analysis found most CMV-associated TCR beta chains apparently HLA-restricted. Both high specificity and high sensitivity reportedly marked the classifier's diagnosis of cytomegalovirus status.

In the PCR, 60 Vbeta and 13 Jbeta primers were used. Repertoires were generated with immunoSEQ multiplex PCR, while TCRdb's copy carries only in-frame clones and drops some. The data show more than 85,000 clones, roughly 76% seen once. V lost 1 base and J 8 bases, leaving 11 bases between the germline ends. The CDR3 loop spans 14 amino acids. Germline CDR1 and CDR2: SGHVS and FNYEAQ. Material: PBMCs. The chain employs TRBV7-6 and TRBJ1-4; no reliable D call. This receptor was identified in a woman aged 45-59 years in good health and CMV-seropositive. CDR3 residues: CASSLVAGSEKLFF. DNA of the CDR3: TGTGCCAGCAGCTTAGTGGCCGGGTCCGAAAAACTGTTTTTT. Variable domain in full (rest from reference TRBV7-6 and TRBJ1-4): GAGVSQSPRYKVTKRGQDVALRCDPISGHVSLYWYRQALGQGPEFLTYFNYEAQQDKSGLPNDRFSAERPEGSISTLTIQRTEQRDSAMYRCASSLVAGSEKLFFGSGTQLSVL.